These 23 T cell receptor beta chains share one sample of origin, sequenced in a study of OX40 agonist ivuxolimab in advanced cancers. Produced via immunoSEQ multiplex PCR; TCRdb's table is partial and in-frame only. The data contain around 76,000 clones, 85% to 90% of them singletons. The sequenced sample was CD4+ or CD8+ T cells sorted from blood, obtained in a trial of the OX40 agonist ivuxolimab. The source is an adult with an advanced solid tumor such as melanoma, head and neck, liver or kidney cancer.

In this sample, this clone turned up a few times. In the same sample, other DNA sequences code for this CDR3. The chain couples TRBV11-2 to TRBJ1-5; D unresolved. Germline loops: CDR1 SGHAT, CDR2 FQNNGV. Between the trimmed V and J ends, which lost 0 bases and 7 bases, there was a span of 7 bases. This CDR3 comprises 13 residues. The CDR3 reads CASSLDGNQPQHF. The CDR3 coding sequence is TGTGCCAGCAGCTTAGACGGGAACCAGCCCCAGCATTTT.

The CDR3 is CASSLLDRGQAEAFF. The CDR3 DNA is TGTGCCAGCAGCTTATTGGACAGGGGGCAGGCTGAAGCTTTCTTT. The rearrangement uses TRBV7-6 and TRBJ1-1; the match to TRBD1 covers 11 bases. Germline CDR1 reads SGHVS; CDR2 reads FNYEAQ. The CDR3 consists of 15 residues. Losses at the gene ends were 2 bases for V and 6 bases for J; bases not matched to a gene: 5.

This rearrangement joins TRBV28 to TRBJ2-1; TRBD1 agrees at 8 bases. CDR3 length equals 15 residues. Germline V lookup: CDR1 MDHEN, CDR2 SYDVKM. V gave up 2 bases and J gave up 9 bases; unmatched junction bases: 9. As DNA, the CDR3 is TGTGCCAGCAGTTTAAGCGCAGGGGGCTCGGGTGAGCAGTTCTTC. Translating it yields CASSLSAGGSGEQFF.

This rearrangement joins TRBV10-3 to TRBJ2-3, with D possibly being TRBD1 or TRBD2 (5 bases each). V lost 11 bases, J lost 3 bases, and 30 bases lay in between. This CDR3 contains 18 residues. Per the germline V gene, CDR1 is ENHRY and CDR2 is SYGVKD. For the CDR3, the DNA is TGTGCCTCTAGCTCAGGCAGGGCGGCTTTCATGAGGACAGATACGCAGTATTTT. Its protein is CASSSGRAAFMRTDTQYF.

V usage is TRBV27 and J usage is TRBJ2-7, with 8 bases lining up with TRBD2. V dropped 5 bases and J dropped 5; count of bases not matched to a gene: 17. Germline CDR1 is MNHEY and CDR2 is SMNVEV (reference sequence). This CDR3 contains 17 residues. CDR3 DNA: TGTGCCAGCAGTAGATTTCGGCTACTAGCGGACCGCAACGAGCAGTACTTC. This gives the protein CASSRFRLLADRNEQYF.

The chain uses TRBV4-3 and TRBJ2-5, with a possible D match to TRBD2 (6 bases). The V gene's germline CDR1 is LGHNA and CDR2 YSLEER. With 0 bases removed from V and 0 bases from J, the gap between germline ends came to 8 bases. The CDR3 spans 15 residues. This chain's CDR3 is CASSQDWRDQETQYF. The CDR3, as DNA: TGCGCCAGCAGCCAAGATTGGAGGGACCAAGAGACCCAGTACTTC.

The rearrangement joins TRBV7-9 to TRBJ1-1; 7 bases are a match to TRBD1. Losses at the gene ends were 5 bases for V and 5 bases for J; bases not matched to a gene: 8. The germline CDR1 and CDR2 sequences are SEHNR and FQNEAQ (reference sequence). This CDR3 region has 14 residues. CDR3 in amino acids: CASSLFPGGTEAFF. In nucleotides, the CDR3 is TGTGCCAGCAGCCTATTCCCAGGGGGAACTGAAGCTTTCTTT.

This sequence joins TRBV19 and TRBJ1-3; the match to TRBD1 covers 9 bases. This CDR3 contains 16 residues. V was pared by 4 bases and J by 2 bases, with 6 bases of the junction left unmatched. Looked up from germline, CDR1 is LNHDA and CDR2 is SQIVND (reference sequence). The CDR3 loop reads CASSTRGQGTGNTIYF. The CDR3 DNA reads as TGTGCCAGTAGTACCAGGGGACAGGGCACTGGAAACACCATATATTTT.

V and J are TRBV11-2 and TRBJ2-5; 7 positions match TRBD1. With 5 bases clipped from V and 2 bases from J, the junction kept 8 bases outside the gene matches. The germline gives CDR1 SGHAT, CDR2 FQNNGV. The CDR3 length is 15 residues. In DNA, the CDR3 is TGTGCCAGCAGCCCCCGGACAGGATTTCAAGAGACCCAGTACTTC. This translates into CASSPRTGFQETQYF.

The chain is built from TRBV5-1 and TRBJ1-2; D call uncertain. Trimming removed 4 bases at V and 4 bases at J, with 17 bases between. This CDR3 region has 15 residues. The germline CDR1 and CDR2 sequences are SGHRS and YFSETQ. CDR3 nucleotides: TGCGCCAGCAGCCCTAACGGGGAACTTAGCTATGGCTACACCTTC. It is translated as CASSPNGELSYGYTF.

The chain carries TRBV7-9 and TRBJ2-3; D not certain. CDR3 size: 16 residues. V shed 5 bases and J shed 1 base, with 16 bases lying between them. The germline V gene encodes CDR1 SEHNR and CDR2 FQNEAQ (reference sequence). The CDR3 spells CASSLVLKEGTDTQYF. As DNA, the CDR3 is TGTGCCAGCAGCCTTGTGTTGAAAGAGGGCACAGATACGCAGTATTTT.

This chain connects TRBV11-2 to TRBJ1-2, with TRBD1 as a possible D gene (5 bases). CDR1 is SGHAT, CDR2 FQNNGV, per germline. Trimming cost V 7 bases and J 5 bases, with 26 bases left between them. CDR3 size: 17 residues. CDR3 amino acids: CASISGRGGSMDYGYTF. The CDR3 DNA reads as TGTGCCAGCATCTCTGGGCGGGGCGGGTCAATGGATTATGGCTACACCTTC.

V gene TRBV28 combines with J gene TRBJ2-1, with 9 bases aligning to TRBD2. Germline V CDR1 and CDR2: MDHEN, SYDVKM. This CDR3 contains 14 residues. Losses at the gene ends were 8 bases for V and 7 bases for J; bases not matched to a gene: 9. CDR3 bases: TGTGCCAGCGTAGGGGGCGGGAGGGGTAATGAGCAGTTCTTC. It specifies CASVGGGRGNEQFF.

This sequence joins TRBV19 and TRBJ2-2; D uncertain. V was shortened by 3 bases and J by 4 bases, with 9 bases between the two germline ends. From germline, CDR1 is LNHDA and CDR2 SQIVND (reference sequence). The CDR3 has 14 residues. CDR3 in DNA: TGTGCCAGTAGTATTTATTCAGGCACCGGGGAGCTGTTTTTT. Amino acid sequence: CASSIYSGTGELFF.

The chain couples TRBV30 to TRBJ1-2; the D is unclear. Germline lookup yields CDR1 GTSNPN and CDR2 SVGIG (reference sequence). This CDR3 is 11 amino acids long. The CDR3 sequence is CARGLSNGYTF. The CDR3 DNA follows: TGTGCTCGTGGCCTAAGCAATGGCTACACCTTC. Looking up the rest from reference TRBV30 and TRBJ1-2 gives the full variable domain: SQTIHQWPATLVQPVGSPLSLECTVEGTSNPNLYWYRQAAGRGLQLLFYSVGIGQISSEVPQNLSASRPQDRQFILSSKKLLLSDSGFYLCARGLSNGYTFGSGTRLTVV.

Comment on this clone: The same CDR3 arises from other DNA sequences in this sample as well. This sequence joins TRBV18 and TRBJ2-7, with D unclear. Germline V gene lookup returns CDR1 KGHSH and CDR2 LQKENI. The V end lost 2 bases, the J end lost 3 bases, and 5 bases lay between the germline ends. The CDR3 runs to 12 residues. The CDR3 here is CASSPRGYEQYF. DNA for the CDR3: TGTGCCAGCTCACCAAGAGGCTACGAGCAGTACTTC.

The chain couples TRBV28 to TRBJ2-1; D may be TRBD2 (6 bases). Germline lookup yields CDR1 MDHEN and CDR2 SYDVKM. The CDR3 totals 15 residues. CDR3: CAMRASRLEGNEQFF. The CDR3 nucleotides are TGTGCTATGCGGGCGTCGAGACTAGAAGGTAATGAGCAGTTCTTC.

The gene calls are TRBV2 and TRBJ2-5; 7 positions match TRBD1. The CDR3 extends over 12 amino acids. V trimming: 8 bases; J trimming: 5 bases; junction bases outside the gene matches: 5. The germline gives CDR1 SNHLY, CDR2 FYNNEI. As DNA, the CDR3 is TGTGCCAGCTGGGAAGGGGGCGAGACCCAGTACTTC. It encodes CASWEGGETQYF.

This clone has only one observation. The gene calls are TRBV11-2 and TRBJ1-4, with D perhaps TRBD1 (5 bases). This CDR3 comprises 14 residues. V was clipped by 1 base and J by 7 bases, with 10 bases between them. Germline V gene lookup returns CDR1 SGHAT and CDR2 FQNNGV. CDR3 in DNA: TGTGCCAGCAGCTTAGGAGGGGACGGTGAAAAACTGTTTTTT. This encodes CASSLGGDGEKLFF. The complete variable domain, with remaining parts taken from reference TRBV11-2 and TRBJ1-4, reads EAGVAQSPRYKIIEKRQSVAFWCNPISGHATLYWYQQILGQGPKLLIQFQNNGVVDDSQLPKDRFSAERLKGVDSTLKIQPAKLEDSAVYLCASSLGGDGEKLFFGSGTQLSVL.

V gene TRBV5-1 combines with J gene TRBJ1-1; D unclear. V was pared by 1 base and J by 2 bases, with 9 bases between. Germline V lookup: CDR1 SGHRS, CDR2 YFSETQ. The CDR3 has 14 amino acids. The CDR3 DNA reads as TGCGCCAGCAGCTTGTACGGACCCAACACTGAAGCTTTCTTT. Translation gives CASSLYGPNTEAFF.

The CDR3 bases are TGCGCCAGCAGCTTGGTCCGACCCTACGAGCAGTACTTC. Translated: CASSLVRPYEQYF. This chain joins TRBV5-1 and TRBJ2-7; the D is unclear. The CDR3 contains 13 residues. Trimming took off 0 bases at V and 2 bases at J, with 6 bases between the two ends. Germline CDR1 reads SGHRS; CDR2 reads YFSETQ.

V and J are TRBV30 and TRBJ1-1; no firm D call. V lost 4 bases and J 8 bases, leaving 20 bases between the germline ends. Germline assignment: CDR1 GTSNPN and CDR2 SVGIG (reference sequence). The CDR3 is 14 amino acids. Here the CDR3 reads CAWILAGTRKEAFF. In DNA, the CDR3 is TGTGCCTGGATCCTGGCAGGAACAAGAAAGGAAGCTTTCTTT. Using reference TRBV30 and TRBJ1-1 for the parts outside the CDR3, the full variable domain is SQTIHQWPATLVQPVGSPLSLECTVEGTSNPNLYWYRQAAGRGLQLLFYSVGIGQISSEVPQNLSASRPQDRQFILSSKKLLLSDSGFYLCAWILAGTRKEAFFGQGTRLTVV.

The V call is TRBV5-1, the J call TRBJ1-1, with 7 bases matching TRBD1. Germline CDR1 reads SGHRS; CDR2 reads YFSETQ. The CDR3 sequence is 14 residues long. The ends lost 5 bases at V and 4 bases at J; junction bases unmatched: 8. CDR3 sequence (DNA): TGCGCCAGCAGGGAGGGGGCGAAAACCACTGAAGCTTTCTTT. It codes for CASREGAKTTEAFF.